These 28 T cell receptor beta chains were sequenced from one sample in a study of blood T cell repertoires in COVID-19. Using immunoSEQ multiplex PCR, the repertoire was profiled, and TCRdb retains in-frame clones only, with some absent. The sample includes more than 40,000 clones, 82% of them seen just once. The sequencing input was peripheral blood. All receptors come from a human donor with acute or convalescent COVID-19. The donor label of this sample is uncertain.

The chain couples TRBV7-2 to TRBJ2-2; 9 nucleotides agree with TRBD2. Trimming took 2 bases from V and 4 from J; bases not matched to a gene: 8. Germline loops: CDR1 SGHTA, CDR2 FQGNSA. This CDR3 comprises 17 residues. The CDR3 sequence: CASSLTLAGEVTGELFF. For the CDR3, the DNA is TGTGCCAGCAGCTTAACGTTAGCGGGAGAGGTCACCGGGGAGCTGTTTTTT.

The chain has TRBV4-3 and TRBJ1-1; 8 bases are shared with TRBD1. The V gene end was trimmed by 1 base and the J gene end by 3 bases; junction bases not matched to a gene: 10. The CDR3 has 17 amino acids. Looked up from germline, CDR1 is LGHNA and CDR2 is YSLEER. In DNA, the CDR3 is TGCGCCAGCAGCCAAGGAGTTGGAAAGACAGGGGACACTGAAGCTTTCTTT. Translating gives CASSQGVGKTGDTEAFF.

The chain is built from TRBV12-3 or TRBV12-4 and TRBJ1-2; D gene uncertain. This CDR3 has 12 amino acids. V lost 6 bases to trimming and J lost 3 bases, with 8 bases between them. The CDR3 region has the DNA TGTGCCAGCAGCCCCCTTGACTATGGCTACACCTTC. This codes for CASSPLDYGYTF.

Remarks on this clone: An end of the junction does not agree with germline; a read error may underlie this. V is TRBV6-5 and J is TRBJ1-2; TRBD1 might be the D (6 bases). CDR3 length: 11 residues. Germline loops: CDR1 MNHEY, CDR2 SVGAGI. CDR3 in amino acids: CASIRTANVYF. As DNA, the CDR3 is TGTGCCAGCATACGGACAGCGAACGTCTATTTC.

The chain employs TRBV7-2 and TRBJ2-5; TRBD2 matches at 15 bases. The CDR3 sequence is 15 residues long. CDR1 is SGHTA, CDR2 FQGNSA, per germline. The J segment lost 5 bases and the V segment lost 3 bases, leaving 1 base of the junction unmatched. CDR3 sequence: CASSFGTSGGETQYF. The CDR3 bases are TGTGCCAGCAGCTTCGGGACTAGCGGGGGGGAGACCCAGTACTTC. The entire variable domain, with the rest obtained from reference TRBV7-2 and TRBJ2-5, is as follows: GAGVSQSPSNKVTEKGKDVELRCDPISGHTALYWYRQSLGQGLEFLIYFQGNSAPDKSGLPSDRFSAERTGGSVSTLTIQRTQQEDSAVYLCASSFGTSGGETQYFGPGTRLLVL.

The gene calls are TRBV3-1 (or the pseudogene TRBV3-2) and TRBJ2-3; perhaps TRBD2 as D (5 bases). The CDR3 has 17 residues. Per the germline V gene, CDR1 is LGHDT and CDR2 is YNNKEL (reference sequence). V lost 0 bases and J lost 2, with 15 bases in between. This CDR3 reads CASSQDQVRGFTDTQYF. DNA of the CDR3: TGTGCCAGCAGCCAAGATCAAGTGCGCGGGTTCACAGATACGCAGTATTTT.

The chain joins TRBV12-5 to TRBJ1-2, with D possibly TRBD1 on 6 matching bases. Germline CDR1 reads LGHNT; CDR2 reads FRNRAP. The CDR3 contains 15 residues. The V and J ends lost 0 bases and 4 bases respectively, with 12 bases between them. CDR3 coding DNA: TGTGCTAGTGGTTTGGTAATCAAGGACAGCTATGGCTACACCTTC. Its protein product is CASGLVIKDSYGYTF.

Comments on this clone: Sequence at one end of the junction differs from germline and may be a read error. The chain links TRBV10-3 to TRBJ2-2; the D gene is possibly TRBD1 (5 bases). Germline V CDR1 and CDR2: ENHRY, SYGVKD. CDR3 length: 15 residues. This chain's CDR3 is CATSTGPSNTGELFF. The CDR3 DNA is TGTGCCACCAGTACAGGCCCTTCGAACACCGGGGAGCTGTTTTTT.

The rearrangement joins TRBV30 to TRBJ2-5; 11 nucleotides match TRBD2. V lost 2 bases, J lost 2 bases, and 4 bases stayed unmatched. Germline CDR1 reads GTSNPN; CDR2 reads SVGIG (reference sequence). The CDR3 covers 15 residues. DNA of the CDR3: TGTGCCTGGAGTATGGGACTAGCGGTACAAGAGACCCAGTACTTC. It is translated as CAWSMGLAVQETQYF.

This chain connects TRBV5-6 to TRBJ1-1, with TRBD1 matching over 8 bases. The junction had 4 bases not matched to a gene; V was cut back by 3 bases and J by 9 bases. Germline V CDR1 and CDR2: SGHDT, YYEEEE. The CDR3 totals 12 residues. CDR3 sequence: CASSWGTGKAFF. CDR3 DNA: TGTGCCAGCAGCTGGGGGACAGGAAAAGCTTTCTTT.

The V gene is TRBV5-6, the J gene TRBJ1-2; TRBD1 matches at 7 bases. With 3 bases clipped from V and 4 bases from J, the junction kept 6 bases outside the gene matches. The CDR3 is 14 residues long. The germline CDR1 and CDR2 sequences are SGHDT and YYEEEE. As DNA, the CDR3 is TGTGCCAGCAGCTCGGGACAGAGCGGCTATGGCTACACCTTC. Encoded protein: CASSSGQSGYGYTF.

J is TRBJ2-5 and V is TRBV7-8, with 7 bases matching TRBD2. The V and J ends lost 5 bases and 2 bases, in that order; junction bases with no gene match: 8. CDR1 and CDR2 (germline): SGHVS, FQNEAQ. The CDR3 covers 15 residues. The DNA for the CDR3 is TGTGCCAGCAGCCCCGGGGTGGGGGGGCAAGAGACCCAGTACTTC. Translation gives CASSPGVGGQETQYF.

This clone has a handful of counts. The rearrangement links TRBV28 to TRBJ1-5; D perhaps matches TRBD1 (5 bases). CDR1 is MDHEN and CDR2 is SYDVKM in the germline V gene. This CDR3 spans 14 amino acids. V gave up 11 bases and J gave up 9 bases, with 23 bases separating them. CDR3: CAATGGAGRGPQHF. CDR3 bases: TGTGCCGCTACGGGAGGGGCAGGGAGGGGGCCCCAGCATTTT.

The chain employs TRBV9 and TRBJ2-7; 9 bases fit TRBD2. Germline trimming cut 0 bases from V and 3 bases from J; bases unmatched to any gene: 4. This CDR3 contains 15 residues. Germline lookup yields CDR1 SGDLS and CDR2 YYNGEE. As DNA, the CDR3 is TGTGCCAGCAGCGTAGAGGGTAGCGGGGGCTACGAGCAGTACTTC. Its translation is CASSVEGSGGYEQYF. Using reference TRBV9 and TRBJ2-7 for the parts outside the CDR3, the full variable domain is DSGVTQTPKHLITATGQRVTLRCSPRSGDLSVYWYQQSLDQGLQFLIQYYNGEERAKGNILERFSAQQFPDLHSELNLSSLELGDSALYFCASSVEGSGGYEQYFGPGTRLTVT.

This chain links TRBV7-2 with TRBJ1-1, with D uncertain. The germline gives CDR1 SGHTA, CDR2 FQGNSA. The CDR3 is 12 amino acids. The V gene lost 1 base and the J gene lost 7 bases, with 7 bases spanning the gap. The CDR3 DNA is TGTGCCAGCAGCTTAGGTCAGGTTGAAGCTTTCTTT. Protein: CASSLGQVEAFF.

CDR3 DNA: TGTGCCAGCTCACCACCACGGAGGCTTGAAGCTTTCTTT. It encodes CASSPPRRLEAFF. The V call is TRBV18, the J call TRBJ1-1; D ambiguous. The CDR3 runs 13 residues. V shed 0 bases and J shed 7 bases, with 9 bases lying between them. Germline V gene sequence: CDR1 KGHSH, CDR2 LQKENI.

Only a few counts were recorded for this clone. The J gene is TRBJ2-2, the V gene TRBV7-6; D might be TRBD2 (6 bases). The germline CDR1 and CDR2 sequences are SGHVS and FNYEAQ. V dropped 5 bases and J dropped 4 bases, with 23 bases sitting between them. This CDR3 has 18 amino acids. The CDR3 nucleotides read TGTGCCAGCAGCCTCAGGCCAGACCGGGGGTTCAGCACCGGGGAGCTGTTTTTT. This gives the protein CASSLRPDRGFSTGELFF.

The chain carries TRBV15 and TRBJ2-1; no clear D gene. The CDR3 length is 17 residues. The germline V and J ends were trimmed by 0 bases and 3 bases, with 15 bases remaining between them. Germline V gene lookup returns CDR1 LNHNV and CDR2 YYDKDF (reference sequence). CDR3 nucleotide sequence: TGTGCCACCAGCAGAGATTTTGGATCCTGGAGCTACAATGAGCAGTTCTTC. Translating it yields CATSRDFGSWSYNEQFF.

The chain has TRBV6-5 and TRBJ2-7; 9 nucleotides align to TRBD1. The J segment lost 1 base and the V segment lost 7 bases, leaving 8 bases of the junction unmatched. The CDR3 spans 15 residues. CDR1 and CDR2 (germline): MNHEY, SVGAGI. The CDR3, as DNA: TGTGCCAGCACCCCTGGGGGGACAGGGTCCTACGAGCAGTACTTC. It yields the protein CASTPGGTGSYEQYF.

The genes are TRBV6-5 and TRBJ1-4; TRBD1 matches 7 bases. Germline lookup yields CDR1 MNHEY and CDR2 SVGAGI. The CDR3 loop spans 15 amino acids. The junction had 3 bases not matched to a gene; V was cut back by 5 bases and J by 0 bases. The CDR3 sequence is CASSRDRSTNEKLFF. The DNA of the CDR3 is TGTGCCAGCAGTCGGGACAGATCAACTAATGAAAAACTGTTTTTT.

The chain is built from TRBV28 and TRBJ1-1; D uncertain. The germline V gene encodes CDR1 MDHEN and CDR2 SYDVKM. The CDR3 loop spans 13 amino acids. V was clipped by 1 base and J by 6 bases, with 9 bases between them. CDR3 DNA sequence: TGTGCCAGCAGTTTATTAGACTATCCTGAAGCTTTCTTT. This encodes CASSLLDYPEAFF. The full variable domain, in which reference TRBV28 and TRBJ1-1 provide the parts outside the CDR3, is DVKVTQSSRYLVKRTGEKVFLECVQDMDHENMFWYRQDPGLGLRLIYFSYDVKMKEKGDIPEGYSVSREKKERFSLILESASTNQTSMYLCASSLLDYPEAFFGQGTRLTVV.

The gene calls are TRBV7-9 and TRBJ2-5, with TRBD2 as a possible D gene (5 bases). The CDR3 runs to 12 residues. The germline V gene has CDR1 SEHNR and CDR2 FQNEAQ (reference sequence). Trimming cost V 1 base and J 7 bases, with 7 bases left between them. The CDR3 DNA reads TGTGCCAGCAGCTTAGACGCGGGGACCCAGTACTTC. Protein: CASSLDAGTQYF.

The chain couples TRBV10-3 to TRBJ2-3, with D tentatively TRBD2 (6 bases). The CDR3 consists of 15 residues. Trimming pared 5 bases from V and 0 bases from J, leaving 12 bases between. The V gene's germline CDR1 is ENHRY and CDR2 SYGVKD. In DNA form, the CDR3 reads TGTGCCATCAGTCCCGGGACTTCGAGCACAGATACGCAGTATTTT. Translated, it gives CAISPGTSSTDTQYF.

The sample holds a few counts of this clone. This chain connects TRBV7-9 to TRBJ1-1, with TRBD1 as a possible D gene (5 bases). Trimming took 5 bases from V and 1 from J, leaving 8 bases between them. CDR3 length equals 13 residues. Germline CDR1 and CDR2: SEHNR and FQNEAQ (reference sequence). The CDR3 reads CASSTGRNTEAFF. DNA for the CDR3: TGTGCCAGCAGCACAGGCCGGAACACTGAAGCTTTCTTT.

This rearrangement joins TRBV7-9 to TRBJ2-1; 10 bases are a match to TRBD2. The CDR3 consists of 15 residues. The junction had 4 bases not matched to a gene; V was cut back by 5 bases and J by 3 bases. The germline V gene encodes CDR1 SEHNR and CDR2 FQNEAQ (reference sequence). CDR3 coding DNA: TGTGCCAGCAGCCCCGTAGCGGGGGGCTACAATGAGCAGTTCTTC. It yields the protein CASSPVAGGYNEQFF.

The V gene is TRBV11-3, the J gene TRBJ2-4; tentative D call: TRBD1 (5 bases). The CDR3 is 14 amino acids. Germline V gene lookup returns CDR1 SGHNT and CDR2 YENEEA. The V and J ends lost 2 bases and 2 bases respectively, with 7 bases between them. DNA of the CDR3: TGTGCCAGCAGCTTACAGGGTTCCAAAAACATTCAGTACTTC. Encoded protein: CASSLQGSKNIQYF.

This clone was counted a single time. The CDR3 loop is CASSSGTAQQETQYF. CDR3 in DNA: TGTGCCAGCAGTTCGGGGACAGCCCAGCAAGAGACCCAGTACTTC. V is TRBV6-2 or TRBV6-3 and J is TRBJ2-5; 7 bases line up with TRBD1. The CDR3 sequence is 15 residues long. The junction had 7 bases not matched to a gene; V was cut back by 4 bases and J by 2 bases. Germline V gives CDR1 MNHEY, CDR2 SVGEGT.

This clone was seen once. The chain recombines TRBV28 with TRBJ1-5; the D gene is possibly TRBD1 (5 bases). Germline V CDR1 and CDR2: MDHEN, SYDVKM. CDR3 length: 12 residues. V lost 10 bases, J lost 15 bases, and 22 bases lay in between. In DNA, the CDR3 is TGTGCCACCCGGACGGACTTGGGGGGAAGGCATTTT. Protein product: CATRTDLGGRHF.